The 23 T cell receptor beta chains given below trace back to one sample, sequenced in a study of blood T cell repertoires in COVID-19. Profiling relied on immunoSEQ multiplex PCR, and the TCRdb table lists in-frame clones only, not all of them. The sample records about 110,000 clones, approximately 88% being singletons. The source material was peripheral blood. These receptor sequences come from a human donor in a cohort sampled during active COVID-19.

The V and J genes are TRBV27 and TRBJ1-5; maybe TRBD1 (6 bases). CDR3 length equals 17 residues. CDR1 MNHEY and CDR2 SMNVEV come from the germline V gene (reference sequence). The V end was cut by 4 bases, the J end by 7 bases, with 23 bases between. The CDR3 here is CASSSLTGSFYSQPQHF. CDR3 DNA: TGTGCCAGCAGTTCCCTGACAGGATCTTTCTATAGCCAGCCCCAGCATTTT.

A note on this clone: Germline is not matched at one junction end, which may reflect a read error. This sequence joins TRBV11-2 and TRBJ2-1; 16 bases match TRBD2. Germline V lookup: CDR1 SGHAT, CDR2 FQNNGV. The CDR3 contains 14 residues. Here the CDR3 DNA reads TGTGCCAGCACCGAGGGACTAGCGGGAGGGATGCCACTCTTC. It translates to CASTEGLAGGMPLF.

The chain links TRBV28 to TRBJ2-7; 10 bases align to TRBD1. The CDR3 is 14 residues long. Germline CDR1 MDHEN, CDR2 SYDVKM. Trimming removed 5 bases from V and 5 bases from J; junction bases left unmatched: 6. The DNA of the CDR3 is TGTGCCAGCAGTCCCGCGGACAGGGGGGACGAGCAGTACTTC. Encoded protein: CASSPADRGDEQYF.

The chain links TRBV27 to TRBJ2-3; 8 bases are shared with TRBD1. Germline V gene data show CDR1 as MNHEY and CDR2 as SMNVEV (reference sequence). J was trimmed by 3 bases and V by 6 bases; bases with no gene match: 8. The CDR3 extends over 15 amino acids. CDR3 bases: TGTGCCAGCAGCGGCCGGACAGGGAGAACAGATACGCAGTATTTT. Translating gives CASSGRTGRTDTQYF.

A single count supports this clone. The chain has TRBV3-1 (or the pseudogene TRBV3-2) and TRBJ2-5; 7 bases are a match to TRBD2. The CDR3 is 18 residues long. V gave up 4 bases and J gave up 4 bases; unmatched junction bases: 18. From germline, CDR1 is LGHDT and CDR2 YNNKEL (reference sequence). The CDR3 DNA follows: TGTGCCAGCAGCCGAAAGTCTAGCGGCGGAGGAGCTCGAGAGACCCAGTACTTC. It is translated as CASSRKSSGGGARETQYF.

The V and J genes are TRBV5-5 and TRBJ1-4; no reliable D call. This CDR3 has 12 amino acids. V lost 2 bases, J lost 5 bases, and 4 bases lay in between. The germline CDR1 and CDR2 sequences are SGHKS and YYEKEE (reference sequence). CDR3 sequence reads: CASSFSNEKLFF. DNA for the CDR3: TGTGCCAGCAGCTTTAGCAATGAAAAACTGTTTTTT. Filled out from reference TRBV5-5 and TRBJ1-4, the complete variable domain reads DAGVTQSPTHLIKTRGQQVTLRCSPISGHKSVSWYQQVLGQGPQFIFQYYEKEERGRGNFPDRFSARQFPNYSSELNVNALLLGDSALYLCASSFSNEKLFFGSGTQLSVL.

The V and J genes are TRBV24-1 and TRBJ2-3; TRBD2 agrees at 7 bases. The junction had 4 bases not matched to a gene; V was cut back by 1 base and J by 10 bases. This CDR3 is 13 amino acids long. CDR1 is KGHDR, CDR2 SFDVKD, per germline. The CDR3 DNA is TGTGCCACCAGTGATTTTGGTGGGAGGGCGCAGTATTTT. Translating gives CATSDFGGRAQYF.

The chain couples TRBV27 to TRBJ2-3; TRBD2 is a possible D gene (5 bases). Germline V lookup: CDR1 MNHEY, CDR2 SMNVEV (reference sequence). This CDR3 comprises 14 residues. Trimming took off 2 bases at V and 6 bases at J, with 12 bases between the two ends. The CDR3 bases are TGTGCCAGCAGTTTAGCACTAGGTGCCGATACGCAGTATTTT. Residues: CASSLALGADTQYF.

The chain combines TRBV5-4 with TRBJ2-2, with 7 bases lining up with TRBD2. The CDR3 runs 15 residues. V shed 1 base and J 5 bases; nucleotides not matched to a gene: 5. Germline CDR1 is SGHNT and CDR2 is YYREEE (reference sequence). CDR3 sequence: CASSLFGRITGELFF. The CDR3 bases are TGTGCCAGCAGCTTGTTCGGGAGGATAACCGGGGAGCTGTTTTTT.

This chain connects TRBV7-9 to TRBJ1-1, with D perhaps TRBD1 (5 bases). V was trimmed by 5 bases and J by 6 bases, leaving 7 bases between them. Germline V gene sequence: CDR1 SEHNR, CDR2 FQNEAQ (reference sequence). This CDR3 has 11 residues. The CDR3 DNA sequence: TGTGCCAGCAGCCAGGGTCCTGAAGCTTTCTTT. This translates into CASSQGPEAFF.

The CDR3 loop is CASSAGGADTQYF. In nucleotides, the CDR3 is TGTGCCAGCAGCGCGGGGGGGGCAGATACGCAGTATTTT. The chain links TRBV3-1 (or the pseudogene TRBV3-2) to TRBJ2-3; 9 nucleotides match TRBD2. The V and J ends lost 5 bases and 4 bases, in that order; junction bases with no gene match: 1. CDR1 is LGHDT, CDR2 YNNKEL, per germline (reference sequence). This CDR3 contains 13 residues.

The chain uses TRBV2 and TRBJ2-1; D is perhaps TRBD2 (6 bases). The CDR3 contains 13 residues. CDR1 and CDR2 (germline): SNHLY, FYNNEI. Trimming left V 6 bases short and J 7 bases short, with 13 bases between. In DNA, the CDR3 is TGTGCCAGCAGCCCGGGGGTTAGGAATGAGCAGTTCTTC. This sequence encodes CASSPGVRNEQFF.

Here the CDR3 reads CASSELVPMNTEAFF. CDR3 sequence (DNA): TGTGCCAGCAGTGAACTAGTCCCAATGAACACTGAAGCTTTCTTT. The rearrangement links TRBV6-1 to TRBJ1-1; D not certain. Looked up from germline, CDR1 is MNHNS and CDR2 is SASEGT. CDR3 length: 15 amino acids. The ends were cut back, 2 bases at V and 0 bases at J, with 10 bases in the middle.

The chain uses TRBV7-9 and TRBJ1-1; weak D call: TRBD1 (5 bases). V lost 1 base and J 0 bases, leaving 12 bases between the germline ends. The CDR3 has 16 amino acids. Germline CDR1 reads SEHNR; CDR2 reads FQNEAQ (reference sequence). The CDR3 DNA sequence: TGTGCCAGCAGCTTAGGGGGCTGGGGTATGAACACTGAAGCTTTCTTT. Residues: CASSLGGWGMNTEAFF. Full variable domain (missing parts from reference TRBV7-9 and TRBJ1-1): DTGVSQNPRHKITKRGQNVTFRCDPISEHNRLYWYRQTLGQGPEFLTYFQNEAQLEKSRLLSDRFSAERPKGSFSTLEIQRTEQGDSAMYLCASSLGGWGMNTEAFFGQGTRLTVV.

This clone showed up just once. This chain connects TRBV27 to TRBJ2-1; TRBD2 might be the D (5 bases). Per germline, CDR1 MNHEY and CDR2 SMNVEV (reference sequence). The V end lost 4 bases, the J end lost 1 base, and 8 bases lay between the germline ends. The CDR3 is 14 amino acids. The CDR3 DNA reads as TGTGCCAGCAGTTCGCTAGCATCCTACAATGAGCAGTTCTTC. This encodes CASSSLASYNEQFF.

The chain carries TRBV27 and TRBJ1-6; 7 bases line up with TRBD1. Losses at the gene ends were 4 bases for V and 6 bases for J; bases not matched to a gene: 9. This CDR3 spans 16 amino acids. Germline loops: CDR1 MNHEY, CDR2 SMNVEV (reference sequence). CDR3 in amino acids: CASSSNRGVSNSPLHF. The CDR3 DNA is TGTGCCAGCAGTTCCAACAGGGGTGTAAGTAATTCACCCCTCCACTTT.

The V gene is TRBV15, the J gene TRBJ2-5; tentative D call: TRBD2 (6 bases). The CDR3 contains 16 residues. Germline V gene lookup returns CDR1 LNHNV and CDR2 YYDKDF (reference sequence). Trimming took off 6 bases at V and 5 bases at J, with 22 bases between the two ends. In nucleotides, the CDR3 is TGTGCCACCAGAGATAGGAGCGATGGGGGAGGCGAGACCCAGTACTTC. Protein: CATRDRSDGGGETQYF.

The gene calls are TRBV7-2 and TRBJ2-1, with D unclear. V was cut by 5 bases and J by 14 bases, with 16 bases left in between. CDR3 length equals 12 residues. The V gene's germline CDR1 is SGHTA and CDR2 FQGNSA. The CDR3 DNA is TGTGCCAGCAGCCCCGGGTCGACCTGGGAGTTCTTC. Translating gives CASSPGSTWEFF.

The chain employs TRBV28 and TRBJ2-5; a weak D match, TRBD1 (6 bases). This CDR3 spans 15 amino acids. Germline V CDR1 and CDR2: MDHEN, SYDVKM. Trimming stripped 6 bases from V and 1 base from J, with 15 bases between. Here the CDR3 reads CASRSSQGPQETQYF. The CDR3 nucleotides read TGTGCCAGCAGGTCCTCTCAGGGGCCCCAAGAGACCCAGTACTTC. Full variable domain (outside the CDR3, taken from reference TRBV28 and TRBJ2-5): DVKVTQSSRYLVKRTGEKVFLECVQDMDHENMFWYRQDPGLGLRLIYFSYDVKMKEKGDIPEGYSVSREKKERFSLILESASTNQTSMYLCASRSSQGPQETQYFGPGTRLLVL.

The genes are TRBV3-1 (or the pseudogene TRBV3-2) and TRBJ1-6; 7 positions match TRBD1. Germline V gene lookup returns CDR1 LGHDT and CDR2 YNNKEL (reference sequence). The CDR3 covers 18 residues. J gave up 4 bases and V 1 base, and 10 bases lay outside the gene matches. CDR3: CASSQALPTGYYNSPLHF. CDR3 bases: TGTGCCAGCAGCCAAGCTCTCCCGACAGGGTATTATAATTCACCCCTCCACTTT.

The chain couples TRBV7-9 to TRBJ2-7; 10 bases are a match to TRBD1. V shed 2 bases, J shed 3 bases, and the junction held 4 bases outside the gene matches. CDR3 size: 15 residues. In germline, CDR1 is SEHNR, CDR2 FQNEAQ (reference sequence). For the CDR3, the DNA is TGTGCCAGCAGCTTACCAGGACAGGGGGTCTACGAGCAGTACTTC. Translation gives CASSLPGQGVYEQYF. Using reference TRBV7-9 and TRBJ2-7 for the parts outside the CDR3, the full variable domain is DTGVSQNPRHKITKRGQNVTFRCDPISEHNRLYWYRQTLGQGPEFLTYFQNEAQLEKSRLLSDRFSAERPKGSFSTLEIQRTEQGDSAMYLCASSLPGQGVYEQYFGPGTRLTVT.

The chain links TRBV3-1 (or the pseudogene TRBV3-2) to TRBJ2-1; D is undetermined. The CDR3 totals 17 residues. Germline CDR1 LGHDT, CDR2 YNNKEL (reference sequence). With 3 bases removed from V and 4 bases from J, the gap between germline ends came to 19 bases. The CDR3, as DNA: TGTGCCAGCAGCCACTCACCGGAGACGGTGAGGTACAATGAGCAGTTCTTC. This sequence encodes CASSHSPETVRYNEQFF.

The J gene is TRBJ1-1, the V gene TRBV11-2, with 7 nucleotides matching TRBD1. Germline V lookup: CDR1 SGHAT, CDR2 FQNNGV. V shed 5 bases and J 4 bases; nucleotides not matched to a gene: 7. The CDR3 is 14 residues long. CDR3 residues: CASSAFTGATEAFF. In DNA, the CDR3 is TGTGCCAGCAGCGCGTTCACAGGGGCCACTGAAGCTTTCTTT. Full variable domain (remainder filled in from reference TRBV11-2 and TRBJ1-1): EAGVAQSPRYKIIEKRQSVAFWCNPISGHATLYWYQQILGQGPKLLIQFQNNGVVDDSQLPKDRFSAERLKGVDSTLKIQPAKLEDSAVYLCASSAFTGATEAFFGQGTRLTVV.